This TCR beta chain was sequenced in a study of blood T cell repertoires in COVID-19 (TCRdb year 2020). For the study in its entirety: Samples covering the acute and convalescent phases of COVID-19 were provided by collaborators in the United States, Italy and Spain. Samples came from the ongoing ImmuneRACE study (first 160 participants) plus 1,254 subjects from 6 global collaborators. Where available, HLA class I and class II types were obtained from metadata supplied by the sample provider rather than from assay-based typing. The prospective study material was composed of cDNA or gDNA derived from T cells, B-cell-depleted T cells, or PBMCs. The repertoires were released in a freely available public database meant as a resource for research on the immune response to SARS-CoV-2. Sample metadata almost always included a de-identified subject ID, COVID-19 status, age in years and sex. The dataset comprised deeply sampled blood TCRbeta repertoires from subjects exposed to, actively infected with, or recovered from COVID-19. What the work shows at the level of the full study, not this receptor alone: The amount of clinical and demographic metadata varied by source and participant and was provided uncurated.

The immunoSEQ Assay, a bias-controlled multiplex PCR, was used to amplify TCRbeta CDR3 regions from genomic DNA. The authors processed their data as follows. The number of nucleated cells in each sample was estimated from the amplification of reference gene primers within the assay. Sequence reads were collapsed and filtered to measure the absolute abundance of every unique TCRbeta CDR3 rearrangement. For each sample, productive Simpson clonality was calculated as the square root of Simpson's diversity index over productive rearrangements. The source is immuneACCESS, and TCRdb retained only in-frame sequences with V and J called. Part of the clones is not carried over; for the studies checked, unresolved V genes explain less than half of this, and the remainder is unexplained. Clone size and V and J calls were adopted from that table, with D and trimming inferred from the DNA. For this sample the table gives 85,000 to 130,000 clones, of which about four fifths were detected only once. The biggest ten clones account for around a quarter of the sample.

Turning to this clone: The target of this receptor is not known. Per-base qualities were not stored, and no clone one base away is much larger.

Whole blood was collected in K2EDTA tubes by collaborating institutions according to the institutions' own protocols. For TCRbeta analysis, collaborators shipped samples in one of three forms: frozen whole blood, isolated PBMCs, or DNA extracted from either of those sample types. CDR1 and CDR2 are drawn from the germline V gene: MNHNS, SASEGT. The germline V end is reduced by 2 bases and the J end by 3 bases; junction bases left unmatched: 10. Its CDR3 holds 19 amino acids, cysteine through phenylalanine. Only CDR3 DNA remains: 57 bases, in frame from the first base. Sequencing input: peripheral blood. The receptor's source is a man aged 55 to 69 with acute or convalescent COVID-19. The rearrangement combines TRBV6-1 with TRBJ2-6; the junction holds 10 bases that match TRBD1. The DNA sequence is TGTGCCAGCAGTGAATGGGAGACAGGGGGCAGCTATGGGGCCAACGTCCTGACTTTC. Translated, this is CASSEWETGGSYGANVLTF.